This TCR beta chain came from a study of T cells in Graves' hyperthyroidism and ophthalmopathy. General observations from the study: Also found in blood were most expanded thyroid clonotypes above 0.001.

V gave up 2 bases and J gave up 0 bases, with 14 bases separating them. This CDR3 comprises 16 residues. Germline loops: CDR1 SGHDT, CDR2 YYEEEE. TCR beta CDR3 regions were amplified from RNA transcripts. When the TCR CDR3 underwent first-round RT-PCR, the HTBI primer set was used. TCRdb re-analysed the multiplex PCR reads in MiXCR, keeping a single row per CDR3 protein. The sample carries hundreds of thousands of distinct CDR3 sequences, around 20% recorded once. To note about this clonotype: Its target is not known.

Patients were aged 18 to 65, had disease duration under 2 months, and had newly diagnosed hyperthyroidism. Sequencing input: blood. The origin of this receptor is a woman in her forties or fifties with Graves' hyperthyroidism that later progressed to Graves' ophthalmopathy. This chain connects TRBV5-6 to TRBJ1-1, with D hard to call. The CDR3 sequence is CASSFLSSLMNTEAFF. CDR3 DNA sequence: TGTGCCAGCAGCTTTCTATCCTCTTTGATGAACACTGAAGCTTTCTTT.